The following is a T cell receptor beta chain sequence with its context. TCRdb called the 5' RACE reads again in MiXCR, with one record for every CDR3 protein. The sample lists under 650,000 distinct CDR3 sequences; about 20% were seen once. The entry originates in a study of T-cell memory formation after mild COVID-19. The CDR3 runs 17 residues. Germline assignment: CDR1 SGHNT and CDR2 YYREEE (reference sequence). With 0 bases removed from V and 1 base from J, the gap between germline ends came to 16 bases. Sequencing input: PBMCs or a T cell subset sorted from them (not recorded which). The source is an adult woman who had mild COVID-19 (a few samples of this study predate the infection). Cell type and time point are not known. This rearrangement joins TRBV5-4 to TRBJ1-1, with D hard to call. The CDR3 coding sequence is TGTGCCAGCAGCTTGGGGACCCCTGGAAGGCCGAACACTGAAGCTTTCTTT. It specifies CASSLGTPGRPNTEAFF.